This T cell receptor beta chain originates from a study of shared clonotypes between healthy human individuals. Overall study: The study enrolled a couple of women and three men aged 18 to 49.

Study results and caveats: Expectations were that clonotype sharing among donors would be affected by sequencing depth. Naive CD4 clonotypes overlapped across several donors at roughly 5.1%.

As concerns this clone: The antigen is undetermined.

CD45RO-negative CD8 cells positively selected for CCR7 made up the naive population, which excluded terminally differentiated effector memory CD45RA+ cells. Caucasian adults residing in Nashville, Tennessee made up all the donors. Germline CDR1 is MNHEY and CDR2 is SVGAGI. This CDR3 is built from 15 residues. Trimming removed 2 bases at V and 0 bases at J, with 7 bases between. This table comes from immunoSEQ multiplex PCR, and its TCRdb copy is limited to in-frame clones, with some not included. The sample yields approximately 2,000,000 clones, roughly 95% seen once. The clonotype was recovered from a man aged 18 to 30 in good health. Some clones in this sample may be carry-over from other donors' samples. The chain recombines TRBV6-5 with TRBJ2-2; D not resolved. Input material: naive CD8+ T cells from PBMCs. The CDR3 spells CASSYDQPNTGELFF. CDR3 bases: TGTGCCAGCAGTTACGACCAGCCGAACACCGGGGAGCTGTTTTTT.